The rows below give T cell receptor beta chains drawn from one sample of a study of blood T cell repertoires in COVID-19. TCRdb's copy holds only in-frame clones and misses some; the assay was immunoSEQ multiplex PCR. The sample records 250,000 or so clones, about 83% being singletons. Sequenced sample: peripheral blood. These TCRs come from a woman aged 40 to 55 who had recovered from COVID-19. Each CDR3 is given with its conserved first and last residue. Fields, in order: clone size, V gene, D gene, J gene, CDR3 DNA, CDR3 protein. A D gene is named only where the DNA matches it firmly. The size of a clone is reported for some rows only, either as once, few or many, or as a class for expanded clones.

>NA|TRBV3-1/TRBV3-2|NA|TRBJ1-3
TGTGCCAGCAGCCCCTCTCTCGGAAACACCATATATTTT
CASSPSLGNTIYF
>NA|TRBV11-2|NA|TRBJ2-3
TGTGCCAGCAGCTTAACTAGCTGGGATACGCAGTATTTT
CASSLTSWDTQYF
>once|TRBV30|TRBD1|TRBJ1-2
TGTGCCTGGAGTGTACTGTATGGGACAGGCAGTGGCTACACCTTC
CAWSVLYGTGSGYTF
>NA|TRBV6-6|NA|TRBJ2-2
TGTGCCAGCAGTTACGACAGCGGGGAGCTGTTTTTT
CASSYDSGELFF
>NA|TRBV18|NA|TRBJ2-3
TGTGCCAGCTCTGACATGGGGGGAGATACGCAGTATTTT
CASSDMGGDTQYF
>NA|TRBV7-9|NA|TRBJ1-6
TGTGCCAGCAGCTTAGTTAGGACAGAATCTAATTCACCCCTCCACTTT
CASSLVRTESNSPLHF
>NA|TRBV14|TRBD2|TRBJ2-1
TGTGCCAGCAGCAAAGCGGGGGGGCTCTATGAGCAGTTCTTC
CASSKAGGLYEQFF
>NA|TRBV11-3|TRBD2|TRBJ2-7
TGTGCCAGCAGCCGCTTTAGCGGGGGCCTGTCTTCCTACGAGCAGTACTTC
CASSRFSGGLSSYEQYF
>NA|TRBV7-6|TRBD2|TRBJ2-1
TGTGCCAGCAATTTGGCGGGGGGCTCCTACAATGAGCAGTTCTTC
CASNLAGGSYNEQFF
>NA|TRBV4-2|NA|TRBJ2-6
TGTGCCAGCAGCCAAGATCACAGGGCCTACTCTGGGGCCAACGTCCTGACTTTC
CASSQDHRAYSGANVLTF
>NA|TRBV27|NA|TRBJ1-5
TGTGCCAGCAGTTTATGGTCGGGGGGAGGCCAGCCCCAGCATTTT
CASSLWSGGGQPQHF
>NA|TRBV28|TRBD1|TRBJ1-1
TGTGCCAGCACGTTGGACAGGGCGGCGGGGACTGAAGCTTTCTTT
CASTLDRAAGTEAFF
>NA|TRBV18|TRBD2|TRBJ2-3
TGTGCCAGCTCACCAGCTAGCGGACACACAGATACGCAGTATTTT
CASSPASGHTDTQYF
>NA|TRBV28|NA|TRBJ1-2
TGTGCCAGCAGCCGCCCGGGTCTCGACTATGGCTACACCTTC
CASSRPGLDYGYTF
>once|TRBV5-1|NA|TRBJ2-7
TGCGCCAGCAGCCCACTTACAGGAAACTCCTACGAGCAGTACTTC
CASSPLTGNSYEQYF
>NA|TRBV4-1|NA|TRBJ1-2
TGCGCCAGCAGCCAACAGGGATATGGTGGCTACACCTTC
CASSQQGYGGYTF
>NA|TRBV27|NA|TRBJ2-2
TGTGCCAGCAGTCCCCCCATGAGGGGGGAGCTGTTTTTT
CASSPPMRGELFF
>NA|TRBV19|NA|TRBJ1-5
TGTGCCAGTAGTATAGGGGAGGGTCGCCAGCCCCAGCATTTT
CASSIGEGRQPQHF
>NA|TRBV5-1|NA|TRBJ2-7
TGCGCCAGCAGCTTGTGGGGAGCCGAGCAGTACTTC
CASSLWGAEQYF
>NA|TRBV24-1|TRBD1|TRBJ2-3
TGTGCCACCAGTGCGTCTTCCGGGACAGGGAGAGATACGCAGTATTTT
CATSASSGTGRDTQYF
>NA|TRBV6-5|NA|TRBJ2-2
TGTGCCAGCAGTTACACAGCGAACACCGGGGAGCTGTTTTTT
CASSYTANTGELFF
>NA|TRBV24-1|NA|TRBJ2-1
TGTGCCACCAGTGACGCGGTGTCCGCGGGGCACAATGAGCAGTTCTTC
CATSDAVSAGHNEQFF
>NA|TRBV24-1|NA|TRBJ1-5
TGTGCCACCAGTGACCCTAATCAGCCCCAGCATTTT
CATSDPNQPQHF
>NA|TRBV4-2|TRBD1|TRBJ2-1
TGTGCCAGCAGCCAACGGGACAGCCCAAACTATGAGCAGTTCTTC
CASSQRDSPNYEQFF
>NA|TRBV9|TRBD2|TRBJ2-2
TGTGCCAGCACCCACGCGGGGGCCGGGGAGCTGTTTTTT
CASTHAGAGELFF
>NA|TRBV20-1|NA|TRBJ2-5
TGCAGTGCTAGTTCGGAGACCCAGTACTTC
CSASSETQYF
>NA|TRBV3-1/TRBV3-2|TRBD2|TRBJ2-7
TGTGCCAGCAGCCAAGGAAGCGGGGGGGCCTACTACGAGCAGTACTTC
CASSQGSGGAYYEQYF
>NA|TRBV5-1|NA|TRBJ1-1
TGCGCCAGCAGCTTAACAGCCATAATGAACACTGAAGCTTTCTTT
CASSLTAIMNTEAFF
>NA|TRBV6-6|TRBD1|TRBJ1-3
TGTGCCAGCAGTCCACGGGACAGGAACTCTCCTACTGGAAACACCATATATTTT
CASSPRDRNSPTGNTIYF
>NA|TRBV10-3|NA|TRBJ2-2
TGTGCCACCAAACCCCCCAGGGCAAACACCGGGGAGCTGTTTTTT
CATKPPRANTGELFF
>NA|TRBV28|NA|TRBJ2-1
TGTGCCAGCCAGCGTACCTACAATGAGCAGTTCTTC
CASQRTYNEQFF
>NA|TRBV5-4|TRBD2|TRBJ2-1
TGTGCCAGCAGCAGAACAGCGGGGGGGCCGGCCTATGAGCAGTTCTTC
CASSRTAGGPAYEQFF
>NA|TRBV5-4|TRBD2|TRBJ2-1
TGTGCCAGCAGACCGGGGGGGGCTCCACTTAAATTTTACAATGAGCAGTTCTTC
CASRPGGAPLKFYNEQFF
>NA|TRBV5-1|TRBD2|TRBJ2-1
TGCGCCAGCAGCTTGGAACCTAGCGGGTCCGGGTTCTTC
CASSLEPSGSGFF
>NA|TRBV11-2|NA|TRBJ2-2
TGTGCCAGCAGCTTAGACGGCAGGGGGAACACCGGGGAGCTGTTTTTT
CASSLDGRGNTGELFF
>NA|TRBV6-1|TRBD2|TRBJ2-1
TGTGCCAGCAGTGAACTCACCGCCTCGACTAGCGGGGGGTGGGGGGAGCAGTTCTTC
CASSELTASTSGGWGEQFF
>NA|TRBV7-8|TRBD1|TRBJ1-1
TGTGCCAGCAGCCCCGGGGGACAGGGAGCTTTCTTT
CASSPGGQGAFF
>NA|TRBV9|NA|TRBJ2-7
TGTGCCAGCAGCGTTGCTGCTAACTCCTACGAGCAGTACTTC
CASSVAANSYEQYF
>NA|TRBV2|NA|TRBJ2-3
TGTGCCAGCACCACTAGTGCCAACACAGATACGCAGTATTTT
CASTTSANTDTQYF
>NA|TRBV12-3/TRBV12-4|NA|TRBJ1-4
TGTGCCAGCACCAGAAATGAAAAACTGTTTTTT
CASTRNEKLFF
>NA|TRBV9|NA|TRBJ1-1
TGTGCCAGCAGCGTAGGCGCCGGGAGGGGGGATACTGAAGCTTTCTTT
CASSVGAGRGDTEAFF
>NA|TRBV18|NA|TRBJ1-2
TGTGCCACCGAACCCCAACGGGACATGAGGGGCTACACCTTC
CATEPQRDMRGYTF
>NA|TRBV5-4|NA|TRBJ2-5
TGTGCCAGCAGCTTGCAACAGAACCAAGAGACCCAGTACTTC
CASSLQQNQETQYF
>NA|TRBV3-1/TRBV3-2|NA|TRBJ2-2
TGTGCCAGCAGCCAAGATTCGGACTGGAACACCGGGGAGCTGTTTTTT
CASSQDSDWNTGELFF
>NA|TRBV13|TRBD1|TRBJ2-1
TGTGCCAGCAGCCCCTACCCGGGACAGGGACCCAGCTCCTACAATGAGCAGTTCTTC
CASSPYPGQGPSSYNEQFF
>NA|TRBV28|NA|TRBJ1-4
TGTGCCAGCAGTTTAAGCAAGGGACTGGGTGAAAAACTGTTTTTT
CASSLSKGLGEKLFF
>NA|TRBV30|NA|TRBJ1-5
TGTGCCTGGAGTGTACAGGGAACGAGCAATCAGCCCCAGCATTTT
CAWSVQGTSNQPQHF
>NA|TRBV13|TRBD2|TRBJ2-2
TGTGCCAGCAGCTTAGCGGGGGGAAGCACCGGGGAGCTGTTTTTT
CASSLAGGSTGELFF
>NA|TRBV7-2|TRBD1|TRBJ1-2
TGTGCCAGCAGCCCGGACAGGCGGATTGGCTACACCTTC
CASSPDRRIGYTF
>NA|TRBV18|NA|TRBJ2-7
TGTGCCAGCTCACCAACCTCGGACAGCTCCTACGAGCAGTACTTC
CASSPTSDSSYEQYF
>NA|TRBV4-2|TRBD2|TRBJ2-1
TGTGCCAGCAGCCAAGCACTAGCGGGGGGAGGTACCTACAATGAGCAGTTCTTC
CASSQALAGGGTYNEQFF
>NA|TRBV12-3/TRBV12-4|NA|TRBJ2-6
TGTGCCAGCAGCCTTTCTGGGGCCAACGTCCTGACTTTC
CASSLSGANVLTF
>NA|TRBV24-1|TRBD1|TRBJ2-2
TGTGCCACCAGTGGCGGACAGGGGGCGGGTAACACCGGGGAGCTGTTTTTT
CATSGGQGAGNTGELFF
>NA|TRBV4-2|NA|TRBJ2-1
TGTGCCAGCAGCCAGGATCCCGGGGGACGCTCCTACAATGAGCAGTTCTTC
CASSQDPGGRSYNEQFF
>NA|TRBV9|TRBD1|TRBJ1-2
TGTGCCAGCAGCGCAGGGACAGTCAACTATGGCTACACCTTC
CASSAGTVNYGYTF
>NA|TRBV5-1|TRBD2|TRBJ2-1
TGCGCCAGCAGCATGATTCTAGCGGGGGGGCCCAATGAGCAGTTCTTC
CASSMILAGGPNEQFF
>NA|TRBV12-3/TRBV12-4|TRBD1|TRBJ2-7
TGTGCCAGCAGCCAACTGGACAGGGGAACAAAGTACTTC
CASSQLDRGTKYF
>once|TRBV28|NA|TRBJ2-1
TGTGCCACCTCCGAGCATGTCGATGAGCAGTTCTTC
CATSEHVDEQFF
>NA|TRBV4-1|NA|TRBJ1-5
TGCGCCAGCAGCCAAGAAGGGGGTGGGAGCAATCAGCCCCAGCATTTT
CASSQEGGGSNQPQHF
>NA|TRBV5-4|TRBD1|TRBJ1-3
TGTGCCAGCAGCTACGACAGGGGCACCATATATTTT
CASSYDRGTIYF